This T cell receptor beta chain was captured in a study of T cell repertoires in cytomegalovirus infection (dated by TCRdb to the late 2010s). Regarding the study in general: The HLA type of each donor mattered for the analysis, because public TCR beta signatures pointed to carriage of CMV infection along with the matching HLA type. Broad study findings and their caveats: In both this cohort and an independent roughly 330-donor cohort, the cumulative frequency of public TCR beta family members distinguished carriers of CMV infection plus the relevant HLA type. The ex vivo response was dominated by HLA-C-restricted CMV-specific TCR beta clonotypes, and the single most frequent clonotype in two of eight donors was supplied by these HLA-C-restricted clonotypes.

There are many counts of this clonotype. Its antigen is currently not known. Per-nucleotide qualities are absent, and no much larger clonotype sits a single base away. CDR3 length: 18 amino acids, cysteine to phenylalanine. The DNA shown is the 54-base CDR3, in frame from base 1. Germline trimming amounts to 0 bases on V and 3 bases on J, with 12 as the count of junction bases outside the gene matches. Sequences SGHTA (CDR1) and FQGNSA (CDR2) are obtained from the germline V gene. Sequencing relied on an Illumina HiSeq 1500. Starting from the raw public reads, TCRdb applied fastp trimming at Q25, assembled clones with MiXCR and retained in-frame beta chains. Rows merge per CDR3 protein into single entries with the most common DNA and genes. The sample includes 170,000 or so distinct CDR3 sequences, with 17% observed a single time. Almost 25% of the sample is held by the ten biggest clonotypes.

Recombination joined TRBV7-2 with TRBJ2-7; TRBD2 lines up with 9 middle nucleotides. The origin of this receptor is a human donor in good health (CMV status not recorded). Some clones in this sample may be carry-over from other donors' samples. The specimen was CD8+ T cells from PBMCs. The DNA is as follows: TGTGCCAGCAGCTTAGCCCCAAAAGCGGGGGGTAATGGCTACGAGCAGTACTTC. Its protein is CASSLAPKAGGNGYEQYF.